This record covers a single T cell receptor beta chain. The clone's antigen remains unknown. Base qualities were left out, and no much larger clone turns up one base away. TCRbeta CDR3 regions were amplified from genomic DNA using the immunoSEQ Assay, a bias-controlled multiplex PCR. Per the original workflow: The number of nucleated cells in each sample was estimated by amplification of reference gene primers within the assay. To quantify the absolute abundance of each unique TCRbeta CDR3 rearrangement, sequence reads were collapsed and filtered. For each sample, productive Simpson clonality was calculated as the square root of Simpson's diversity index over productive rearrangements. As stored in TCRdb, this immuneACCESS dataset retains in-frame rearrangements with V and J assigned. A fraction of the clones does not appear; measured against another copy, unresolved V genes explain less than half of the discrepancy, and the remainder lacks a known reason. V, J and clone size were drawn from that table, and D and trimming were deduced from the DNA. For this sample there are tens of thousands of clones; roughly 90% appear just once. The ten largest clones add up to about 7% of the sample.

Each collaborating institution followed its own protocols to collect whole blood in K2EDTA tubes. For TCRbeta analysis, collaborators shipped samples as frozen whole blood, isolated PBMCs, or DNA extracted from either of those sample types. The sample is drawn from a study of blood T cell repertoires in COVID-19 (dated by TCRdb to the early 2020s). General notes on the study: Samples covering the acute and convalescent phases of COVID-19 were provided by collaborators in the United States, Italy and Spain. Where available, HLA class I and class II types were obtained from metadata supplied by the sample provider rather than from assay-based typing. Subjects who had been exposed to COVID-19, were actively infected with it, or had recovered from it provided the deeply sampled blood TCRbeta repertoires that made up the dataset. The repertoires were made available in a free public database intended to serve as a resource for research on the immune response to SARS-CoV-2. The sample metadata nearly always contained a de-identified subject ID, COVID-19 status, age in years and sex. Samples came from the ongoing ImmuneRACE study (first 160 participants) plus 1,254 subjects from 6 global collaborators. The prospective study material was composed of cDNA or gDNA derived from T cells, B-cell-depleted T cells, or PBMCs. The paper's findings and limits, for the study overall: How much clinical and demographic metadata was included differed by source and by participant, and the metadata was provided uncurated.

Via the germline V gene, CDR1 is SGHAT and CDR2 FQNNGV. Including cysteine and phenylalanine, the CDR3 has 19 amino acids. Solely the CDR3 DNA is kept, with 57 bases framed from the first base. Germline trimming amounts to 5 bases on V and 0 bases on J, with 11 as the count of junction bases outside the gene matches. The source material was peripheral blood. The chain is made from TRBV11-2 and TRBJ2-2; the central 11 bases match TRBD2. The receptor was derived from a man aged 70 or older with acute or convalescent COVID-19. Here the CDR3 is given as CASSRTGLAAQSNTGELFF. The base sequence is TGTGCCAGCAGCAGGACGGGACTAGCGGCCCAGTCGAACACCGGGGAGCTGTTTTTT.